This passage covers 6 T cell receptor beta chains from one sample sequenced in a study of blood T cell repertoires in COVID-19. TCRdb's table, derived via immunoSEQ multiplex PCR, lists solely in-frame clones and lacks some. The sample holds around 300,000 clones; nearly 90% are singletons and the top ten take about 1.7%. The sequencing sample was made of PBMCs or T cells enriched from blood (not recorded which). The receptors were sampled from a woman aged 18-29 years with acute COVID-19.

This chain joins TRBV18 and TRBJ2-1; 7 bases align to TRBD2. This CDR3 spans 16 amino acids. CDR1 is KGHSH, CDR2 LQKENI, per germline. V shed 3 bases, J shed 5 bases, and the junction held 10 bases outside the gene matches. The CDR3 here is CASSPYAGRADNEQFF. The CDR3 bases are TGTGCCAGCTCACCGTACGCTGGGAGGGCCGACAATGAGCAGTTCTTC.

This clone has only one observation. The chain carries TRBV10-1 and TRBJ2-6; D might be TRBD1 (6 bases). The germline V gene has CDR1 WNHNN and CDR2 SYGVQD (reference sequence). The CDR3 loop spans 19 amino acids. Trimming removed 7 bases at V and 0 bases at J, with 22 bases between. The CDR3 sequence is CASILAGDKENSGANVLTF. The CDR3 nucleotides read TGCGCCAGCATACTGGCTGGGGACAAAGAAAACTCTGGGGCCAACGTCCTGACTTTC.

J is TRBJ1-4 and V is TRBV27; possible D gene TRBD1, 5 bases. The length of the CDR3 is 15 residues. V gave up 6 bases and J gave up 4 bases, with 15 bases separating them. Germline assignment: CDR1 MNHEY and CDR2 SMNVEV (reference sequence). In DNA, the CDR3 is TGTGCCAGCAGCCCTTTGGGGCAGGGTAATGAAAAACTGTTTTTT. It is translated as CASSPLGQGNEKLFF.

The V gene is TRBV5-5, the J gene TRBJ1-3; D is uncertain. Trimming removed 1 base at V and 0 bases at J, with 5 bases between. Germline V gene lookup returns CDR1 SGHKS and CDR2 YYEKEE (reference sequence). This CDR3 has 14 residues. CDR3 in DNA: TGTGCCAGCAGCTTGATCAGCTCTGGAAACACCATATATTTT. It specifies CASSLISSGNTIYF.

CDR3 residues: CASGPGGTGADEQYF. CDR3 nucleotides: TGTGCCAGCGGACCTGGCGGGACAGGGGCTGACGAGCAGTACTTC. The chain links TRBV6-5 to TRBJ2-7; the match to TRBD1 covers 10 bases. Per germline, CDR1 MNHEY and CDR2 SVGAGI. This CDR3 contains 15 residues. The ends lost 8 bases at V and 5 bases at J; junction bases unmatched: 12.

This chain connects TRBV11-2 to TRBJ2-2; 16 positions match TRBD2. The germline gives CDR1 SGHAT, CDR2 FQNNGV. The V segment lost 4 bases and the J segment 4 bases; nucleotides outside the gene matches: 6. CDR3 length: 18 amino acids. The CDR3: CASSYGTSGRGLTGELFF. In nucleotides, the CDR3 is TGTGCCAGCAGCTACGGGACTAGCGGGAGGGGTCTCACCGGGGAGCTGTTTTTT. Full variable domain (rest looked up from reference TRBV11-2 and TRBJ2-2): EAGVAQSPRYKIIEKRQSVAFWCNPISGHATLYWYQQILGQGPKLLIQFQNNGVVDDSQLPKDRFSAERLKGVDSTLKIQPAKLEDSAVYLCASSYGTSGRGLTGELFFGEGSRLTVL.